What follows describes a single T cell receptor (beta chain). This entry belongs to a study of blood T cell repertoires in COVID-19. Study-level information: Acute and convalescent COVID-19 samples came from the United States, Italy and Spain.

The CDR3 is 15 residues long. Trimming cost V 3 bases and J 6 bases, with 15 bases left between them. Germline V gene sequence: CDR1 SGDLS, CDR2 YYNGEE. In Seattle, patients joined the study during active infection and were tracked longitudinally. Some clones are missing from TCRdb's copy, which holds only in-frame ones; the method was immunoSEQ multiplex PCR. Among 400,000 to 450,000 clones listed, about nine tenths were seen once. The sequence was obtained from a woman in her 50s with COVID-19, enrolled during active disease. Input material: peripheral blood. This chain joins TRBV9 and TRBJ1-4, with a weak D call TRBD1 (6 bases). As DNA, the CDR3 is TGTGCCAGCAGCGGCCCCGGGGGGCCAGATGAAAAACTGTTTTTT. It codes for CASSGPGGPDEKLFF.